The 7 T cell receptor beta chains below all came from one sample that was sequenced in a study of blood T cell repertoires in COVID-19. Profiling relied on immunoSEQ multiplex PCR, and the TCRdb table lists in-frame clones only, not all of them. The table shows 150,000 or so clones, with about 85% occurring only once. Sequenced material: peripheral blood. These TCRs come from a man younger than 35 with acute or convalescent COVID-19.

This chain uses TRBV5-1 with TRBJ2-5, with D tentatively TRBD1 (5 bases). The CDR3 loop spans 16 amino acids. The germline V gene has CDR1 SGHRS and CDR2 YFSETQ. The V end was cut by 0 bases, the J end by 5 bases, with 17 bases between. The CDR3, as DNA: TGCGCCAGCAGCTTGGGCGCCGGTGGGGCTAGGGAGACCCAGTACTTC. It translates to CASSLGAGGARETQYF.

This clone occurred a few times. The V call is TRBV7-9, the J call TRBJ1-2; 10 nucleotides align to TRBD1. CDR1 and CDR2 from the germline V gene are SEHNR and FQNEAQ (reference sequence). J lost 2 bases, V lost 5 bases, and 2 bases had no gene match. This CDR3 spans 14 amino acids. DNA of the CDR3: TGTGCCAGCAGCCCGGGACAGGGGAACTATGGCTACACCTTC. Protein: CASSPGQGNYGYTF.

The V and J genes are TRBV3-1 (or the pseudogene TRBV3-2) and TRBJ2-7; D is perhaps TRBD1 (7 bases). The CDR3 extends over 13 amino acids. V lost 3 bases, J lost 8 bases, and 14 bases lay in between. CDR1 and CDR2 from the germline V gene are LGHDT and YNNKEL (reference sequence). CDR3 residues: CASSQAGQPKQYV. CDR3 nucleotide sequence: TGTGCCAGCAGCCAGGCGGGACAGCCTAAGCAGTACGTC.

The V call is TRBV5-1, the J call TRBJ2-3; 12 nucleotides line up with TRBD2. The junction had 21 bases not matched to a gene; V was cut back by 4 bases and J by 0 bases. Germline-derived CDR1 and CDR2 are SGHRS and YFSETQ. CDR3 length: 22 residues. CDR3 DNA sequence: TGCGCCAGCAGCCCCCCGACTAGCGGGGGACCCTCTTTATTTGGCAGCACAGATACGCAGTATTTT. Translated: CASSPPTSGGPSLFGSTDTQYF.

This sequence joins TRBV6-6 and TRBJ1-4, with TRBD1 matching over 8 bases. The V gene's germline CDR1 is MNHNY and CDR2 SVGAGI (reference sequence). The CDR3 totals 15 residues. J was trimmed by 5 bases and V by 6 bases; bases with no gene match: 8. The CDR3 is CASSRDRPPNEKLFF. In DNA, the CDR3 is TGTGCCAGCAGCAGGGACAGGCCCCCGAATGAAAAACTGTTTTTT.

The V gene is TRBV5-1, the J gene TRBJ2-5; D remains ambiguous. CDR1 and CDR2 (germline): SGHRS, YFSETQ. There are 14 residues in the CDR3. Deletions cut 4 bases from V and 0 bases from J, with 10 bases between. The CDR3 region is CASSVQDYQETQYF. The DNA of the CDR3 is TGCGCCAGCAGCGTACAAGATTACCAAGAGACCCAGTACTTC.

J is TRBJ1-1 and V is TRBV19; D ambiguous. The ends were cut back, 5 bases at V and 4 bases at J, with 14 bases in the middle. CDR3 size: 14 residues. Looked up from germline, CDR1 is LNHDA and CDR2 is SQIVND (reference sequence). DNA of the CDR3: TGTGCCAGTAGTTCCGTTGGAAGGAGCACTGAAGCTTTCTTT. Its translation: CASSSVGRSTEAFF.